This T cell receptor beta chain was observed in a study of T cells in Graves' hyperthyroidism and ophthalmopathy. Notes on the study in general: Ophthalmopathy was told apart from stable hyperthyroidism by a 13 V-J model. Blood also showed most of the thyroid clonotypes that were expanded above 0.001.

Together with thyroid ultrasound, orbital computed tomography, serum thyroxine and TRAb, clinical symptoms were used for diagnoses. This clonotype was detected a few times. Its antigen remains unknown. The CDR3 totals 14 residues. Germline CDR1 and CDR2: SGHDT and YYEEEE. V shed 0 bases and J shed 4 bases, with 11 bases lying between them. Amplification of TCR beta CDR3 regions was performed using RNA transcripts as template. When the TCR CDR3 underwent first-round RT-PCR, the HTBI primer set was used. TCRdb itself ran the multiplex PCR reads through MiXCR, one entry per CDR3 protein. The sample has about 400,000 distinct CDR3 sequences, 14% to 15% seen once.

The sample was blood. The receptor was derived from a woman in her thirties with Graves' hyperthyroidism. The chain is built from TRBV5-6 and TRBJ2-7, with D perhaps matching TRBD1 (6 bases). The CDR3 here is CASSLGQELYEQYF. DNA for the CDR3: TGTGCCAGCAGCTTGGGACAGGAACTTTACGAGCAGTACTTC.